This entry lists 15 T cell receptor beta chains sequenced from one sample in a study of T cell responses to AZD1222 COVID-19 vaccine. Clones were sequenced by immunoSEQ multiplex PCR, and TCRdb holds only the in-frame ones, with some missing. This table has roughly 93,000 clones, approximately 89% appearing once. This sample comprised peripheral blood, obtained 28 days after the second AZD1222 dose. These receptors all stem from an adult who received the AZD1222 COVID-19 vaccine.

In its sample, this clone was seen a few times. The chain employs TRBV29-1 and TRBJ2-7, with a weak D call TRBD1 (6 bases). The V end lost 4 bases, the J end lost 2 bases, and 12 bases lay between the germline ends. The CDR3 loop spans 13 amino acids. Germline lookup yields CDR1 SQVTM and CDR2 ANQGSEA. The CDR3 here is CSVVTDRPYEQYV. The CDR3 DNA reads as TGCAGCGTTGTAACGGACAGACCCTACGAGCAGTACGTC.

The chain couples TRBV7-9 to TRBJ2-1; perhaps TRBD1 as D (5 bases). The CDR3 contains 15 residues. Trimming took off 5 bases at V and 5 bases at J, with 16 bases between the two ends. Germline assignment: CDR1 SEHNR and CDR2 FQNEAQ (reference sequence). This chain's CDR3 is CASSLGHGFDNEQFF. The DNA for the CDR3 is TGTGCCAGCAGCCTAGGACATGGTTTTGACAATGAGCAGTTCTTC.

This chain joins TRBV9 and TRBJ2-7; 8 bases are a match to TRBD1. This CDR3 is 14 amino acids long. J was trimmed by 6 bases and V by 4 bases; bases with no gene match: 9. Looked up from germline, CDR1 is SGDLS and CDR2 is YYNGEE. The chain's CDR3 is CASSPSGTGREQYV. In DNA form, the CDR3 reads TGTGCCAGCAGCCCATCCGGGACAGGTCGCGAGCAGTACGTC.

This clone was recorded only once. V and J are TRBV5-8 and TRBJ2-7, with D maybe TRBD1 (5 bases). In germline, CDR1 is SGHTS, CDR2 YDEGEE. The germline V and J ends were trimmed by 4 bases and 4 bases, with 9 bases remaining between them. The CDR3 has 12 amino acids. The CDR3 DNA follows: TGTGCCAGCAGCGGAACAGGTTACGAGCAGTACTTC. Amino acid sequence: CASSGTGYEQYF.

The rearrangement uses TRBV5-4 and TRBJ1-6; 11 nucleotides align to TRBD1. With 0 bases clipped from V and 7 bases from J, the junction kept 3 bases outside the gene matches. Germline V gene sequence: CDR1 SGHNT, CDR2 YYREEE (reference sequence). The length of the CDR3 is 16 residues. The CDR3 nucleotides read TGTGCCAGCAGCTTGGCTGGACAGGGGGCCAATTCACCCCTCCACTTT. Residues: CASSLAGQGANSPLHF.

The CDR3: CASSGTNPNYGYTF. In nucleotides, the CDR3 is TGTGCCAGCAGCGGGACAAACCCTAACTATGGCTACACCTTC. V and J are TRBV6-6 and TRBJ1-2; a possible D gene is TRBD1 (6 bases). The germline V gene has CDR1 MNHNY and CDR2 SVGAGI (reference sequence). The CDR3 contains 14 residues. V lost 6 bases and J lost 0, with 11 bases in between.

The rearrangement joins TRBV3-1 (or the pseudogene TRBV3-2) to TRBJ2-5, with D perhaps matching TRBD2 (5 bases). The CDR3 covers 16 residues. Trimming shortened V by 1 base and J by 0 bases, and 12 bases separated the two germline ends. The germline V gene encodes CDR1 LGHDT and CDR2 YNNKEL (reference sequence). The CDR3 DNA sequence: TGTGCCAGCAGCCAAGGTCGGGATCTGTACCAAGAGACCCAGTACTTC. Residues: CASSQGRDLYQETQYF.

V usage is TRBV5-1 and J usage is TRBJ2-1, with D perhaps matching TRBD2 (6 bases). The CDR3 totals 13 residues. With 4 bases removed from V and 5 bases from J, the gap between germline ends came to 10 bases. Germline CDR1 SGHRS, CDR2 YFSETQ. The CDR3 reads CASSVLANNEQFF. The CDR3 DNA reads TGCGCCAGCAGCGTGCTAGCGAACAATGAGCAGTTCTTC. Full variable domain (rest looked up from reference TRBV5-1 and TRBJ2-1): KAGVTQTPRYLIKTRGQQVTLSCSPISGHRSVSWYQQTPGQGLQFLFEYFSETQRNKGNFPGRFSGRQFSNSRSEMNVSTLELGDSALYLCASSVLANNEQFFGPGTRLTVL.

On this clone itself: Its ends do not fully match the called genes, so a read error is possible. J is TRBJ1-5 and V is TRBV5-5; D is unclear. Germline lookup yields CDR1 SGHKS and CDR2 YYEKEE (reference sequence). There are 17 residues in the CDR3. CDR3 amino acids: CASSLAGQALGNPPQHF. The CDR3, as DNA: TGTGCCAGCAGCTTGGCCGGGCAGGCCCTAGGGAATCCGCCCCAGCATTTT. The complete variable domain, with remaining parts taken from reference TRBV5-5 and TRBJ1-5, reads DAGVTQSPTHLIKTRGQQVTLRCSPISGHKSVSWYQQVLGQGPQFIFQYYEKEERGRGNFPDRFSARQFPNYSSELNVNALLLGDSALYLCASSLAGQALGNPPQHFGDGTRLSIL.

V gene TRBV30 combines with J gene TRBJ2-7; 9 bases are a match to TRBD1. The V and J ends lost 3 bases and 6 bases, in that order; junction bases with no gene match: 6. Germline values: CDR1 GTSNPN, CDR2 SVGIG (reference sequence). The CDR3 contains 13 residues. The CDR3 DNA sequence: TGTGCCTGGAGGAGGACAGGGGTTGGCGAGCAGTACTTC. Residues: CAWRRTGVGEQYF. Drawing the rest from reference TRBV30 and TRBJ2-7, the complete variable domain is SQTIHQWPATLVQPVGSPLSLECTVEGTSNPNLYWYRQAAGRGLQLLFYSVGIGQISSEVPQNLSASRPQDRQFILSSKKLLLSDSGFYLCAWRRTGVGEQYFGPGTRLTVT.

V gene TRBV28 combines with J gene TRBJ2-5; TRBD1 is a possible D gene (6 bases). The CDR3 sequence is 14 residues long. Per germline, CDR1 MDHEN and CDR2 SYDVKM. V was pared by 7 bases and J by 13 bases, with 25 bases between. CDR3 nucleotides: TGTGCCAGCACCGTACAGGGTTCTCCGCGGATCCCGTACTTC. This codes for CASTVQGSPRIPYF.

CDR3 residues: CASSSGWGAYNEQFF. The DNA of the CDR3 is TGCGCCAGCAGCTCCGGATGGGGGGCCTACAATGAGCAGTTCTTC. This chain links TRBV5-1 with TRBJ2-1; D is perhaps TRBD2 (6 bases). This CDR3 contains 15 residues. Deletions cut 3 bases from V and 2 bases from J, with 12 bases between. CDR1 is SGHRS and CDR2 is YFSETQ in the germline V gene. The variable domain in full, completed from reference TRBV5-1 and TRBJ2-1, reads KAGVTQTPRYLIKTRGQQVTLSCSPISGHRSVSWYQQTPGQGLQFLFEYFSETQRNKGNFPGRFSGRQFSNSRSEMNVSTLELGDSALYLCASSSGWGAYNEQFFGPGTRLTVL.

The rearrangement uses TRBV7-3 and TRBJ2-5; the D gene is possibly TRBD1 (5 bases). The CDR3 is 14 amino acids. V was shortened by 0 bases and J by 4 bases, with 9 bases between the two germline ends. Per the germline V gene, CDR1 is SGHTA and CDR2 is FQGTGA. Written as DNA, the CDR3 is TGTGCCAGCAGCTTAACGGACACGGCAGAGACCCAGTACTTC. Encoded protein: CASSLTDTAETQYF.

V is TRBV6-5 and J is TRBJ2-2, with D unresolved. This CDR3 contains 15 residues. Trimming took 4 bases from V and 3 from J, leaving 12 bases between them. Per the germline V gene, CDR1 is MNHEY and CDR2 is SVGAGI. In DNA form, the CDR3 reads TGTGCCAGCAGTTTTGGGCCTCCATACACCGGGGAGCTGTTTTTT. It encodes CASSFGPPYTGELFF.

The J gene is TRBJ1-1, the V gene TRBV9; D may be TRBD1 (5 bases). The CDR3 runs to 12 residues. The germline V and J ends were trimmed by 4 bases and 7 bases, with 11 bases remaining between them. Germline assignment: CDR1 SGDLS and CDR2 YYNGEE. The CDR3 DNA is TGTGCCAGCAGCCCCAGACAGAGTGAAGCTTTCTTT. Protein: CASSPRQSEAFF. Based on the CDR3 plus reference TRBV9 and TRBJ1-1, the full variable domain is DSGVTQTPKHLITATGQRVTLRCSPRSGDLSVYWYQQSLDQGLQFLIQYYNGEERAKGNILERFSAQQFPDLHSELNLSSLELGDSALYFCASSPRQSEAFFGQGTRLTVV.